This TCR beta chain stems from a study of cytomegalovirus exposure and HLA in healthy donors. V was trimmed by 3 bases and J by 1 base, leaving 13 bases between them. The V gene's germline CDR1 is LNHDA and CDR2 SQIVND (reference sequence). The CDR3 consists of 16 residues. The repertoire was sequenced with immunoSEQ multiplex PCR; TCRdb's copy has only in-frame clones and lacks some. This table has around 250,000 clones, 90% appearing once. Study results and limitations: There were three CMV-associated chains whose specificity for CMV antigens was confirmed in vitro. Cytomegalovirus status was reportedly diagnosed by the classifier with high sensitivity and specificity.

Remarks on this clone: Its antigen is unknown.

The chain combines TRBV19 with TRBJ2-4, with D possibly TRBD2 on 5 matching bases. The material sequenced was PBMCs. The source is a woman aged 18 to 35 in good health and CMV-seronegative. The CDR3 DNA sequence: TGTGCCAGTAGTATCCAGAAAGCGGTGGCCAAAAACATTCAGTACTTC. This translates into CASSIQKAVAKNIQYF. Using reference TRBV19 and TRBJ2-4 for the parts outside the CDR3, the full variable domain is DGGITQSPKYLFRKEGQNVTLSCEQNLNHDAMYWYRQDPGQGLRLIYYSQIVNDFQKGDIAEGYSVSREKKESFPLTVTSAQKNPTAFYLCASSIQKAVAKNIQYFGAGTRLSVL.